These 2 T cell receptor beta chains were sequenced from one sample in a study of T cells in Graves' hyperthyroidism and ophthalmopathy. The source material, RNA transcripts, was used to amplify TCR beta CDR3 regions. The study used the HTBI primer set for a first-round RT-PCR of the TCR CDR3. TCRdb processed the multiplex PCR reads anew with MiXCR; each CDR3 protein has one entry. Of nearly 600,000 distinct CDR3 sequences in the sample, 13% to 15% are singletons; the top ten hold approximately 6.4%. Sequencing was done on a sample of blood. These receptors were obtained from a woman between 18 and 29 years old with Graves' ophthalmopathy.

This clonotype was detected ten times or more. The chain links TRBV20-1 to TRBJ2-1, with TRBD2 matching over 14 bases. Losses at the gene ends were 5 bases for V and 10 bases for J; bases not matched to a gene: 10. Germline loops: CDR1 DFQATT, CDR2 SNEGSKA (reference sequence). The CDR3 is made up of 15 amino acids. The CDR3 loop reads CSAYPGLAGVTEQFF. CDR3 bases: TGCAGTGCTTACCCGGGACTAGCGGGAGTCACCGAGCAGTTCTTC.

This clonotype was counted many times. The chain carries TRBV7-2 and TRBJ1-1, with D tentatively TRBD1 (5 bases). Trimming took 5 bases from V and 0 from J, leaving 13 bases between them. Germline CDR1 and CDR2: SGHTA and FQGNSA. There are 15 residues in the CDR3. CDR3 nucleotides: TGTGCCAGCAGCCCCACACAGGTTATGAACACTGAAGCTTTCTTT. Protein sequence: CASSPTQVMNTEAFF.